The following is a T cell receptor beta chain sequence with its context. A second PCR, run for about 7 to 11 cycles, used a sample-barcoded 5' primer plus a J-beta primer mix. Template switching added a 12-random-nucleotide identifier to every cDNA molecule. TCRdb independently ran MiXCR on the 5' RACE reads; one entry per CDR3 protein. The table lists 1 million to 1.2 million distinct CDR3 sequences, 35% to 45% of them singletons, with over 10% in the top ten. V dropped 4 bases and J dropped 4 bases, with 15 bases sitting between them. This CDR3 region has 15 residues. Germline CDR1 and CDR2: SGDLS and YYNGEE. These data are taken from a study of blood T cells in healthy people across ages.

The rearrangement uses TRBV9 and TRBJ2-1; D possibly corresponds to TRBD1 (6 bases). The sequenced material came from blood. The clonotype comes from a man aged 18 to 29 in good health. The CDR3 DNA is TGTGCCAGCAGCCCCATGGGGACACTTTACAATGAGCAGTTCTTC. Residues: CASSPMGTLYNEQFF. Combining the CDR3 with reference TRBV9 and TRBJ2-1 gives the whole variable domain DSGVTQTPKHLITATGQRVTLRCSPRSGDLSVYWYQQSLDQGLQFLIQYYNGEERAKGNILERFSAQQFPDLHSELNLSSLELGDSALYFCASSPMGTLYNEQFFGPGTRLTVL.